This T cell receptor (beta chain) emerged from a study of cytomegalovirus exposure and HLA in healthy donors. Study as a whole: In an early release, HLA-typed donors contributed tens of millions of unique TCR sequences.

On this clone itself: No antigen is known for it.

Study results and caveats: The study labeled about 160 TCR beta chains cytomegalovirus-associated.

Primers included in the PCR were 60 Vbeta and 13 Jbeta primers. Profiled with immunoSEQ multiplex PCR; TCRdb holds only in-frame clones, not every one. The repertoire holds about 150,000 clones, with around 80% as singletons. Looked up from germline, CDR1 is LGHNA and CDR2 is YSLEER. Trimming at V came to 0 bases and at J to 7 bases, leaving 9 bases not matched to a gene. This CDR3 has 17 amino acids. The sample taken for sequencing was PBMCs. This chain connects TRBV4-3 to TRBJ1-4; 9 positions match TRBD1. This receptor was identified in a woman in her 50s in good health and CMV-seropositive. CDR3 DNA sequence: TGCGCCAGCAGCCAAGATGGTCCCGGACAGGGGTTTGAAAAACTGTTTTTT. It translates to CASSQDGPGQGFEKLFF.